This TCR beta chain was recorded in a study of vaccination effects on CD4 cells after COVID-19. Findings and limits, study-wide: The study got few convalescent patients and did not collect any early post-infection timepoints.

Sequencing in the ViraFEST assay came after antigen-specific CD4+ T cells had been expanded with viral peptide pools, which were used to stimulate PBMC. Subsequent to a culture period of 10 days, CD4+ T cells were isolated. Their SARS-CoV-2 infection, verified by PCR, occurred between March and December 2020. Some clones are missing from TCRdb's copy, which holds only in-frame ones; the method was immunoSEQ multiplex PCR. The data contain around 40,000 clones, under 80% of them seen just once; the ten biggest clones take up under 40%. Regarding this clone: What it recognizes is unknown.

Trimming took off 0 bases at V and 6 bases at J, with 12 bases between the two ends. The length of the CDR3 is 14 residues. CDR1 and CDR2 from the germline V gene are SGHRS and YFSETQ. J is TRBJ1-2 and V is TRBV5-1, with D maybe TRBD1 (6 bases). The clonotype comes from a human donor who had a prior SARS-CoV-2 infection. The sample here was CD4+ T cells from PBMCs cultured with a peptide pool, taken before COVID-19 vaccination. The CDR3 DNA follows: TGCGCCAGCAGCTTGGTGGCAGGGGCGGATGGCTACACCTTC. Its translation: CASSLVAGADGYTF.